The rows below give T cell receptor beta chains drawn from one sample of a study of read filtering for tumor transcriptome and immune sequencing. MiXCR, run by TCRdb on the reads, gives a single entry per CDR3 protein. The sample records 40,000 to 50,000 distinct CDR3 sequences, 13% being singletons. The specimen was a population of CD138-negative cells sorted from bone marrow. These receptors all stem from a donor aged 40 or over with multiple myeloma. CDR3s include the opening cysteine and the closing phenylalanine or tryptophan. The order of the fields is D gene, clone size, V gene, J gene, CDR3 DNA, CDR3 protein. A D gene is named only where the DNA matches it firmly. Size is stated for part of the rows, as once, few or many counts, or as a class when the clone is expanded.

-	many	TRBV29-1	TRBJ2-1	TGCAGCGTTGGTCTGGCGAACTACTACAATGAGCAGTTCTTC	CSVGLANYYNEQFF
TRBD1	many	TRBV11-2	TRBJ2-5	TGTGCCAGCAGCTCGGACAGGAAACCCCAAGAGACCCAGTACTTC	CASSSDRKPQETQYF
-	many	TRBV12-3/TRBV12-4	TRBJ1-4	TGTGCCAGCAGTTTAAGACAGTTAAATGAAAAACTGTTTTTT	CASSLRQLNEKLFF
-	many	TRBV19	TRBJ1-5	TGTGCCAGTAAAGTATGGGACCAGCCCCAGCATTTT	CASKVWDQPQHF
TRBD2	few	TRBV5-1	TRBJ2-3	TGCGCCAGCAGCCGTGAGTGGGGGAGGGATACGCGGTATTTT	CASSREWGRDTRYF
-	many	TRBV6-1	TRBJ2-1	TGTGCCAGCAGGACCGGGACGACGAGCTCCTACAATGAGCAGTTCTTC	CASRTGTTSSYNEQFF
-	many	TRBV5-1	TRBJ1-2	TGCGCCAGCAGCTTACTGTCACAGGGTTTCCCTTTTGGCTACACCTTC	CASSLLSQGFPFGYTF
TRBD2	many	TRBV7-2	TRBJ2-1	TGTGCCAGCAGGCTAGCGGGAAACTACAATGAGCAGTTCTTC	CASRLAGNYNEQFF
-	many	TRBV6-2/TRBV6-3	TRBJ2-2	TGTGCCAGCAGTTACTCGTTGGGGCAGGCGAACACCGGGGAGCTGTTTTTT	CASSYSLGQANTGELFF
TRBD1	many	TRBV5-6	TRBJ2-2	TGTGCCAGCAGCCTGACAGGGGACACCGGGGAGCTGTTTTTT	CASSLTGDTGELFF
-	many	TRBV28	TRBJ2-7	TGTGCCAGCAGTTTACGGGCCTACGAGCAGTACTTC	CASSLRAYEQYF
TRBD2	many	TRBV7-9	TRBJ2-1	TGTGCCAGCAGCCCCAAGGGACTAGCGGGAAACAATGAGCAGTTCTTC	CASSPKGLAGNNEQFF
TRBD1	many	TRBV20-1	TRBJ2-2	TGCAGTGCTCGGGACAGGCGAACCACCGGGGAGCTGTTTTTT	CSARDRRTTGELFF
TRBD2	many	TRBV14	TRBJ2-3	TGTGCCAGCAGCCAGGCCGGGACTAGATACACAGATACGCAGTATTTT	CASSQAGTRYTDTQYF
TRBD1	many	TRBV5-1	TRBJ2-7	TGCGCCAGCAGCCAGGGACAGCTCTACTCCTACGAGCAGTACTTC	CASSQGQLYSYEQYF
TRBD1	many	TRBV20-1	TRBJ2-7	TGCAGTGCTAGAGTCCACAGGGGGTCGTACGAGCAGTACTTC	CSARVHRGSYEQYF
TRBD2	many	TRBV23-1	TRBJ2-5	TGCGCCAGCAATGCGCGGGAGTGGGGGGAGACCCAGTACTTC	CASNAREWGETQYF
TRBD2	medium-sized	TRBV7-6	TRBJ2-1	TGTGCCAGCCGAAATGGCGCGGGAGGGGTCAATGAGCAGTTCTTC	CASRNGAGGVNEQFF
-	-	TRBV4-2	TRBJ2-3	TGTGCCAGCAGCCGAGGCCTATTTTGGGGGAAAGGCACAGATACGCAGTATTTT	CASSRGLFWGKGTDTQYF
-	many	TRBV7-2	TRBJ1-1	TGTGCCAGCAGCTTAAGAATAACTGGGGGGGACACTGAAGCTTTCTTT	CASSLRITGGDTEAFF
TRBD1	many	TRBV19	TRBJ1-5	TGTGCCAGTAGTATCTGGACAGGGTTGGGCAATCAGCCCCAGCATTTT	CASSIWTGLGNQPQHF